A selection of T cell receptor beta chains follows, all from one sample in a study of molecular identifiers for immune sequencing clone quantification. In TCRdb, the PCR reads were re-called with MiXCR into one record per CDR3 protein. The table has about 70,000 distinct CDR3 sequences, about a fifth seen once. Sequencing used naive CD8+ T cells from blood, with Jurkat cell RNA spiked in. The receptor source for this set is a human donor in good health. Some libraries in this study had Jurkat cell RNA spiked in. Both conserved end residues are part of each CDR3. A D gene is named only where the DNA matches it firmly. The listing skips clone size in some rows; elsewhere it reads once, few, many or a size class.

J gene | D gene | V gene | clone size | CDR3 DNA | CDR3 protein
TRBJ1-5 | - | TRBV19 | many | TGTGCCAGTAGTATGAACGCGTGGCAGCCCCAGCATTTT | CASSMNAWQPQHF
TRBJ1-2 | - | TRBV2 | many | TGTGCCAGCAGCCGGGGAGAGGCCTATGGCTACACCTTC | CASSRGEAYGYTF
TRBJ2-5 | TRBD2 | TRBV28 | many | TGTGCCAGCACCGGGACTAGCGGGAGAGGCGAGACCCAGTACTTC | CASTGTSGRGETQYF
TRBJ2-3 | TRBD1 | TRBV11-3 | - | TGTGCCAGCAGCTTAGGGGGACAGGGCGTCTATACGCAGTATTTT | CASSLGGQGVYTQYF
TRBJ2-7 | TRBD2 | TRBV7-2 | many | TGTGCCAGCAGCCCCTGGACTAGCGGTTACGAGCAGTACTTC | CASSPWTSGYEQYF
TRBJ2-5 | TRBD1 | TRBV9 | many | TGTGCCAGCAGCGTAGCTCAGCCCGGGACAGGGGAAGAGACCCAGTACTTC | CASSVAQPGTGEETQYF
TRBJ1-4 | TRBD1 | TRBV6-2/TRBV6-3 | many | TGTGCCAGCAGTTCTGACAGGGATCACGAAAAACTGTTTTTT | CASSSDRDHEKLFF
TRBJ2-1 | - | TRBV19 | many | TGTGCCAGTAGTACGACACTAGGGGCCCTCTCCTACAATGAGCAGTTCTTC | CASSTTLGALSYNEQFF
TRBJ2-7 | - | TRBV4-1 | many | TGCGCCAGCAGCCAGGGTATAGAGACTAGCTCCTACGAGCAGTACTTC | CASSQGIETSSYEQYF
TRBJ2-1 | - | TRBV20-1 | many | TGCAGTGCACCGGGCCCGAGCTCCTACAATGAGCAGTTCTTC | CSAPGPSSYNEQFF
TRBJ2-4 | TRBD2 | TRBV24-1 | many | TGTGCCACCAGTGAACCTAGCGGGACGGGACTAAAGATCCAGCCCAAAAACATTCAGTACTTC | CATSEPSGTGLKIQPKNIQYF
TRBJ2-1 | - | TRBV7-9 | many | TGTGCCAGCAGCTCGCCCCGGGACTTGGTTGGGTTCTTC | CASSSPRDLVGFF
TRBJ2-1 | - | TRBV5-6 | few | TGTGCCAGCAGGAGGGATGCCTCCTACAATGAGCAGTTCTTC | CASRRDASYNEQFF
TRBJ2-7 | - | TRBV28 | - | TGTGCCAGCACCAGAGGGACGGTCACCCACGAGCAGTACTTT | CASTRGTVTHEQYF
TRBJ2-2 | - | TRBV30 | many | TGTGCCTGGAGTAAGGAGGTCTTTAACACCGGGGAGCTGTTTTTT | CAWSKEVFNTGELFF
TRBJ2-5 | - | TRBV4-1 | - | TGCGCCAGCAGCCAAACCCGGGAAGTCGGGACCCAGTACTTC | CASSQTREVGTQYF
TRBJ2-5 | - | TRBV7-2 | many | TGTGCCAGCAGCCCAGACGCGAACCAAAAAGAGACCCAGTACTTC | CASSPDANQKETQYF
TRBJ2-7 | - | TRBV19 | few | TGTGCCAGTAGTATAGATATAGCACGGGTCCACGAGCAGTACTTC | CASSIDIARVHEQYF
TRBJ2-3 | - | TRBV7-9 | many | TGTGCCAGCAGCCAACTAGGTCCCCCCACAGATACGCAGTATTTT | CASSQLGPPTDTQYF
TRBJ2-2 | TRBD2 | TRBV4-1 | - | TGCGCCAGCAGCGGACCGGGACTAGCGGTCTCCACCGGGGAGCTGTTTTTT | CASSGPGLAVSTGELFF
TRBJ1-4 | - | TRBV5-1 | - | TGCGCCAGCAGCCCACTAGGGGGAGGTGAAAAACTGTTTTTT | CASSPLGGGEKLFF
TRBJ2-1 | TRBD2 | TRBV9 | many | TGTGCCAGCAGCGTGGCGGGACTAGCGGGCAACAATGAGCAGTTCTTC | CASSVAGLAGNNEQFF
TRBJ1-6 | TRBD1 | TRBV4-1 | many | TGCGCCAGCAGCCCATCGACAGGGGCACGGTCACCCCTCCACTTT | CASSPSTGARSPLHF
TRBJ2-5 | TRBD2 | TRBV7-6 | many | TGTGCCAGCCTTAGCGGGAGCAACAGGGGGACCCAGTACTTC | CASLSGSNRGTQYF
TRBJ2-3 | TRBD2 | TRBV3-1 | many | TGTGCCAGCAGCCAAGGCATTCGCGGGAGGGATGAAGATACGCAGTATTTT | CASSQGIRGRDEDTQYF
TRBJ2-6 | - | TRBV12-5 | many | TGTGCTAGTGGTTTGGTGTTGGTGGGCTCTGGGGCCAACGTCCTGACTTTC | CASGLVLVGSGANVLTF
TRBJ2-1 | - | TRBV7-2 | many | TGTGCCAGCAGCTTAAGCCGCAGCTCCTACAATGAGCAGTTCTTC | CASSLSRSSYNEQFF
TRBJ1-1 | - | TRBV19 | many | TGTGCCAGTAGACCCGGGGGTCCTGAAGCTTTCTTT | CASRPGGPEAFF
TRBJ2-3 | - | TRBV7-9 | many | TGTGCCAGCAGCTTAGCCCCTAGCACGCGCACAGATACGCAGTATTTT | CASSLAPSTRTDTQYF
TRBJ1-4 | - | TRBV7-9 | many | TGTGCCAGCAGCTTAGATGAAAAACTGTTTTTT | CASSLDEKLFF
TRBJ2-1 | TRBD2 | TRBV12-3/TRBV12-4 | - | TGTGCCAGCAGTTTAGCGGGAGGGATCTCTGAGCAGTTCTTC | CASSLAGGISEQFF
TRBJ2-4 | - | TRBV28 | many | TGTGCCAACTCCACAAAGACAGAAGCCAAAAACATTCAGTACTTC | CANSTKTEAKNIQYF
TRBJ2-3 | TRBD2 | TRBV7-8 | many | TGTGCCAGCAGCCCCTGGGGACTAGCGGGAGTGGGAAGCACAGATACGCAGTATTTT | CASSPWGLAGVGSTDTQYF
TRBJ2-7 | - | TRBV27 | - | TGTGCCAGCGCTCCCCTTCGTCAGGGTAGCGATCCCATCCCCTACGAGCAGTACTTC | CASAPLRQGSDPIPYEQYF
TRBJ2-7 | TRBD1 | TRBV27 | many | TGTGCCAGCAGTTTACTTCCCCCGGGGACAGCCTACGAGCAGTACTTC | CASSLLPPGTAYEQYF
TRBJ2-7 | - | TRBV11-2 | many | TGTGCCAGCAGCCAGACGGGGAACGAGCAGTACTTC | CASSQTGNEQYF
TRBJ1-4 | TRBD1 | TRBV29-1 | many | TGCAGCGTTGCCTCAGGGACAGATACTAATGAAAAACTGTTTTTT | CSVASGTDTNEKLFF
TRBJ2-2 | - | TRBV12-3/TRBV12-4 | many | TGTGCCAGCAGATTTCCGTCCTCTGCCACCGGGGAGCTGTTTTTT | CASRFPSSATGELFF
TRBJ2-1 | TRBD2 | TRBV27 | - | TGTGCCAGCAGTTCACCAATGACTAGCGGGGGCTCCGAGCAGTTCTTC | CASSSPMTSGGSEQFF
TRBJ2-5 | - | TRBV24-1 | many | TGTGCCACCAGTGATGGGGTCCAAGAGACCCAGTACTTC | CATSDGVQETQYF
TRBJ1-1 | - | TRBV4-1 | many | TGCGCCAGCAGCCGCGACACCAACACTGAAGCTTTCTTT | CASSRDTNTEAFF
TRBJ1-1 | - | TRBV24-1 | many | TGTGCCACCAGTGATCACAGGGAAGGGAACACTGAAGCTTTCTTT | CATSDHREGNTEAFF
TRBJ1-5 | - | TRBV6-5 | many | TGTGCCAGCAGTTCTGACTCGTATCGGCAGCCCCAGCATTTT | CASSSDSYRQPQHF